This passage covers 26 T cell receptor beta chains from one sample sequenced in a study of OX40 agonist ivuxolimab in advanced cancers. Repertoires were generated with immunoSEQ multiplex PCR, while TCRdb's copy carries only in-frame clones and drops some. The sample lists 45,000 to 75,000 clones; approximately 83% were seen once. Specimen: CD4+ or CD8+ T cells sorted from blood, collected in a trial of the OX40 agonist ivuxolimab. Receptor source: an adult with an advanced solid tumor such as melanoma, head and neck, liver or kidney cancer.

The V gene is TRBV7-2, the J gene TRBJ2-1; TRBD1 is a possible D gene (6 bases). CDR1 is SGHTA, CDR2 FQGNSA, per germline. This CDR3 contains 15 residues. Trimming left V 5 bases short and J 0 bases short, with 11 bases between. In DNA, the CDR3 is TGTGCCAGCAGCCCGGACAGCGCCTCCTACAATGAGCAGTTCTTC. Translated, it gives CASSPDSASYNEQFF.

The rearrangement joins TRBV7-3 to TRBJ2-3, with 7 bases fitting TRBD2. The CDR3 runs 14 residues. Looked up from germline, CDR1 is SGHTA and CDR2 is FQGTGA. The trim removed 5 bases at V and 5 bases at J, leaving 7 bases unmatched. The CDR3 is CASSQGSSGDTQYF. In DNA form, the CDR3 reads TGTGCCAGCAGCCAAGGATCTAGCGGAGATACGCAGTATTTT.

The chain employs TRBV19 and TRBJ2-7; TRBD2 might be the D (6 bases). Trimming removed 3 bases from V and 3 bases from J, with 12 bases in between. The CDR3 runs 14 residues. Germline CDR1 LNHDA, CDR2 SQIVND (reference sequence). The CDR3 is CASSITAGNYEQYF. In nucleotides, the CDR3 is TGTGCCAGTAGTATTACGGCGGGAAACTACGAGCAGTACTTC.

This chain links TRBV5-1 with TRBJ2-3; 12 bases match TRBD2. The CDR3 covers 16 residues. Trimming removed 0 bases from V and 6 bases from J; junction bases left unmatched: 5. The germline V gene encodes CDR1 SGHRS and CDR2 YFSETQ. CDR3 nucleotides: TGCGCCAGCAGCTTGGCGGGCCTAGCGGGAGGGGATACGCAGTATTTT. Amino acids: CASSLAGLAGGDTQYF.

In this sample, this clone turned up a few times. The chain couples TRBV30 to TRBJ2-1; D call uncertain. V dropped 1 base and J dropped 6 bases, with 1 base sitting between them. In germline, CDR1 is GTSNPN, CDR2 SVGIG (reference sequence). This CDR3 is built from 10 residues. The CDR3 protein is CAWSANEQFF. CDR3 in DNA: TGTGCCTGGAGTGCCAATGAGCAGTTCTTC.

This clone occurred a few times. V and J are TRBV21-1 and TRBJ1-5. TRBV21-1 is given as a pseudogene. This CDR3 has 16 residues. CDR3 sequence: CASSTKKDPGYQPQHF. For the CDR3, the DNA is TGTGCCAGCAGCACAAAGAAGGACCCCGGATATCAGCCCCAGCATTTT.

This chain uses TRBV7-2 with TRBJ2-7, with TRBD2 matching 11 bases. Germline CDR1 SGHTA, CDR2 FQGNSA. The CDR3 sequence is 15 residues long. V lost 1 base and J lost 5; bases outside the gene matches: 4. The CDR3 is CASSLETSGVHEQYF. The CDR3, as DNA: TGTGCCAGCAGCTTAGAGACTAGCGGGGTCCACGAGCAGTACTTC.

This chain connects TRBV7-9 to TRBJ2-7; the D is unclear. The CDR3 is 13 residues long. Germline CDR1 reads SEHNR; CDR2 reads FQNEAQ (reference sequence). V was clipped by 2 bases and J by 3 bases, with 8 bases between them. CDR3 loop: CASSLFEFYEQYF. CDR3 DNA: TGTGCCAGCAGCTTATTTGAGTTCTACGAGCAGTACTTC.

J is TRBJ2-3 and V is TRBV19, with a tentative D call TRBD1 (6 bases). The ends were cut back, 4 bases at V and 6 bases at J, with 20 bases in the middle. Germline V gene lookup returns CDR1 LNHDA and CDR2 SQIVND (reference sequence). CDR3 length: 16 residues. The CDR3 nucleotides read TGTGCCAGTAGTACACTACAGGCAAGGGGGTTCGATACGCAGTATTTT. Protein product: CASSTLQARGFDTQYF.

This clone has just a few counts. The chain links TRBV29-1 to TRBJ2-5; D is unresolved. Germline CDR1 is SQVTM and CDR2 is ANQGSEA. The length of the CDR3 is 12 residues. V was cut by 3 bases and J by 3 bases, with 8 bases left in between. As DNA, the CDR3 is TGCAGCGTTGAGAGTCAGAAAGAGACCCAGTACTTC. Translation: CSVESQKETQYF.

The V call is TRBV2, the J call TRBJ2-5; TRBD1 matches 7 bases. The V and J ends lost 9 bases and 5 bases, in that order; junction bases with no gene match: 6. This CDR3 has 12 residues. Germline V gives CDR1 SNHLY, CDR2 FYNNEI. The CDR3 loop is CARGQDLETQYF. In nucleotides, the CDR3 is TGTGCCAGAGGACAGGATTTGGAGACCCAGTACTTC.

A remark on this clone: The sample carries other DNA sequences with the same CDR3. The chain joins TRBV5-6 to TRBJ1-2; weak D call: TRBD1 (5 bases). Trimming pared 4 bases from V and 5 bases from J, leaving 12 bases between. The germline V gene has CDR1 SGHDT and CDR2 YYEEEE. The CDR3 loop spans 13 amino acids. The CDR3 coding sequence is TGTGCCAGCAGCCCGGACATTTATTATGGCTACACCTTC. This gives the protein CASSPDIYYGYTF.

This chain uses TRBV4-1 with TRBJ2-1; perhaps TRBD1 as D (5 bases). V shed 1 base and J shed 4 bases, with 8 bases lying between them. Germline CDR1 is MGHRA and CDR2 is YSYEKL. The CDR3 spans 14 residues. The CDR3 nucleotides read TGCGCCAGCAGCCAAGGAACAGGATACAATGAGCAGTTCTTC. Translation: CASSQGTGYNEQFF.

This clone has a handful of counts. The sample carries other DNA sequences with the same CDR3. The gene calls are TRBV5-6 and TRBJ1-2, with D maybe TRBD1 (6 bases). The CDR3 has 16 amino acids. Germline loops: CDR1 SGHDT, CDR2 YYEEEE. Trimming took 0 bases from V and 1 from J, leaving 13 bases between them. CDR3 nucleotide sequence: TGTGCCAGCAGCTTGGTCCTGGGGGCTGGTAACTATGGCTACACCTTC. Protein sequence: CASSLVLGAGNYGYTF.

The chain carries TRBV5-4 and TRBJ2-7; D ambiguous. V lost 3 bases, J lost 4 bases, and 5 bases lay in between. CDR3 size: 11 residues. From germline, CDR1 is SGHNT and CDR2 YYREEE (reference sequence). The CDR3 bases are TGTGCCAGCAGCTACTTATACGAGCAGTACTTC. Amino acid sequence: CASSYLYEQYF.

This chain uses TRBV5-8 with TRBJ2-7; tentative D call: TRBD1 (5 bases). The V end lost 5 bases, the J end lost 1 base, and 13 bases lay between the germline ends. This CDR3 is built from 14 residues. Germline lookup yields CDR1 SGHTS and CDR2 YDEGEE. CDR3 sequence reads: CASRNRFGSYEQYF. The CDR3 DNA is TGTGCCAGCAGGAACAGGTTTGGGTCCTACGAGCAGTACTTC.

CDR3 coding DNA: TGTGCCAGCAGCGTCGACAGTTACACTGAAGCTTTCTTT. Translating gives CASSVDSYTEAFF. The V and J genes are TRBV9 and TRBJ1-1; possibly TRBD1 for D (5 bases). Trimming cost V 2 bases and J 3 bases, with 8 bases left between them. There are 13 residues in the CDR3. From germline, CDR1 is SGDLS and CDR2 YYNGEE.

This clone was seen a handful of times. The chain recombines TRBV7-2 with TRBJ1-3; D remains ambiguous. CDR1 SGHTA and CDR2 FQGNSA come from the germline V gene. Trimming stripped 4 bases from V and 0 bases from J, with 7 bases between. This CDR3 has 14 residues. Written as DNA, the CDR3 is TGTGCCAGCAGCTCTGGGAGCTCTGGAAACACCATATATTTT. This gives the protein CASSSGSSGNTIYF.

This clone turned up a few times. This sequence joins TRBV10-2 and TRBJ1-5; weak D call: TRBD1 (5 bases). The CDR3 totals 14 residues. Germline assignment: CDR1 WSHSY and CDR2 SAAADI. V lost 5 bases and J 9 bases, leaving 17 bases between the germline ends. The CDR3 sequence: CASSSGHREGPQHF. CDR3 sequence (DNA): TGCGCCAGCAGTAGTGGACATCGCGAAGGGCCCCAGCATTTT.

This clone was picked up a small number of times. The chain has TRBV19 and TRBJ1-1; D gene uncertain. The CDR3 is made up of 15 amino acids. Trimming pared 7 bases from V and 1 base from J, leaving 16 bases between. Germline CDR1 is LNHDA and CDR2 is SQIVND (reference sequence). DNA for the CDR3: TGTGCCAGTAAGGAACAGCCCCGTCGGAACACTGAAGCTTTCTTT. Residues: CASKEQPRRNTEAFF. The variable domain in full, with the rest retrieved from reference TRBV19 and TRBJ1-1, is DGGITQSPKYLFRKEGQNVTLSCEQNLNHDAMYWYRQDPGQGLRLIYYSQIVNDFQKGDIAEGYSVSREKKESFPLTVTSAQKNPTAFYLCASKEQPRRNTEAFFGQGTRLTVV.

This chain links TRBV29-1 with TRBJ1-4, with TRBD1 matching over 8 bases. Per the germline V gene, CDR1 is SQVTM and CDR2 is ANQGSEA. The CDR3 runs to 13 residues. The junction had 9 bases not matched to a gene; V was cut back by 4 bases and J by 11 bases. The CDR3 DNA sequence: TGCAGCGTTGGCTGGACAGGGTATAGTAAACTGTTTTTT. Its translation is CSVGWTGYSKLFF.

This clone showed up just once. The chain joins TRBV2 to TRBJ2-7; 10 nucleotides match TRBD2. Per germline, CDR1 SNHLY and CDR2 FYNNEI. The CDR3 extends over 15 amino acids. V lost 9 bases to trimming and J lost 0 bases; unmatched junction nucleotides: 8. In DNA, the CDR3 is TGTGCCAGTAAAAGGCTAGCGGGGGACTCCTACGAGCAGTACTTC. This codes for CASKRLAGDSYEQYF.

This clone has a single count. The rearrangement uses TRBV7-6 and TRBJ2-5; 11 bases fit TRBD2. Germline V gene data show CDR1 as SGHVS and CDR2 as FNYEAQ. The V and J ends lost 5 bases and 1 base, in that order; junction bases with no gene match: 6. The CDR3 is 16 amino acids. The CDR3 spells CASSRSGLAVQETQYF. DNA of the CDR3: TGTGCCAGCAGCCGATCGGGACTAGCGGTCCAAGAGACCCAGTACTTC.

The J gene is TRBJ1-5, the V gene TRBV30; TRBD1 agrees at 12 bases. Per germline, CDR1 GTSNPN and CDR2 SVGIG (reference sequence). The CDR3 consists of 16 residues. V dropped 0 bases and J dropped 7; count of bases not matched to a gene: 7. The CDR3 DNA reads as TGTGCCTGGAGTGTAGGGACAGGGGGCTGGAGACAGCCCCAGCATTTT. This encodes CAWSVGTGGWRQPQHF.

This clone has just one count. The J gene is TRBJ1-6, the V gene TRBV18; D is uncertain. Germline CDR1 KGHSH, CDR2 LQKENI. This CDR3 region has 13 residues. V dropped 2 bases and J dropped 5 bases, with 4 bases sitting between them. Here the CDR3 reads CASSPWDNSPLHF. The CDR3 DNA is TGTGCCAGCTCACCATGGGATAATTCACCCCTCCACTTT.

This chain's CDR3 is CASSLEAGTTNEKLFF. As DNA, the CDR3 is TGTGCCAGCAGCTTAGAGGCAGGGACGACTAATGAAAAACTGTTTTTT. The gene calls are TRBV7-6 and TRBJ1-4, with D maybe TRBD1 (5 bases). V lost 1 base to trimming and J lost 2 bases, with 11 bases between them. CDR1 is SGHVS, CDR2 FNYEAQ, per germline. The CDR3 has 16 residues.